These 31 T cell receptor beta chains came from one sample sequenced in a study of blood T cell repertoires in COVID-19. Generated by immunoSEQ multiplex PCR, the TCRdb table keeps only in-frame clones and is missing some. The table lists under 200,000 clones, approximately 79% of them singletons, with around 3% in the top ten. The sample was peripheral blood. The receptors originated from an elderly woman with acute or convalescent COVID-19.

The chain links TRBV6-2 or TRBV6-3 to TRBJ1-5, with 10 bases that match TRBD1. Germline-derived CDR1 and CDR2 are MNHEY and SVGEGT. V lost 6 bases to trimming and J lost 2 bases; unmatched junction nucleotides: 13. The CDR3 runs 18 residues. CDR3 DNA: TGTGCCAGCAGCAAGGACAGGGGGGATTATATGGGCAATCAGCCCCAGCATTTT. Translating gives CASSKDRGDYMGNQPQHF.

This sequence joins TRBV14 and TRBJ2-4; D remains unclear. Trimming took off 3 bases at V and 8 bases at J, with 5 bases between the two ends. The CDR3 is 11 residues long. Looked up from germline, CDR1 is SGHDN and CDR2 is FVKESK. The CDR3 bases are TGTGCCAGCAGCCAGTCCTACATTCAGTACTTC. As protein: CASSQSYIQYF.

The genes are TRBV9 and TRBJ2-1, with D perhaps TRBD2 (6 bases). The CDR3 extends over 15 amino acids. Trimming took off 0 bases at V and 7 bases at J, with 14 bases between the two ends. The V gene's germline CDR1 is SGDLS and CDR2 YYNGEE. Written as DNA, the CDR3 is TGTGCCAGCAGCGTAGTAGCGGAGGAACATAATGAGCAGTTCTTC. Its translation: CASSVVAEEHNEQFF.

The chain joins TRBV5-1 to TRBJ2-2; 7 bases agree with TRBD1. CDR3 length: 15 amino acids. Germline trimming cut 0 bases from V and 4 bases from J; bases unmatched to any gene: 3. Germline loops: CDR1 SGHRS, CDR2 YFSETQ. The CDR3 protein is CASSLAAGGTGELFF. The CDR3 coding sequence is TGCGCCAGCAGCTTGGCGGCAGGGGGCACCGGGGAGCTGTTTTTT.

The rearrangement links TRBV10-3 to TRBJ1-4; 9 nucleotides line up with TRBD1. Germline CDR1 is ENHRY and CDR2 is SYGVKD. V shed 5 bases and J 5 bases; nucleotides not matched to a gene: 3. This CDR3 region has 14 residues. CDR3 nucleotide sequence: TGTGCCATCAGTACCGGGACAGGGAATGAAAAACTGTTTTTT. Protein: CAISTGTGNEKLFF.

The chain has TRBV19 and TRBJ1-5; D not certain. Germline CDR1 and CDR2: LNHDA and SQIVND (reference sequence). The CDR3 spans 13 residues. Trimming left V 8 bases short and J 3 bases short, with 11 bases between. CDR3 residues: CASAESPNQPQHF. CDR3 DNA sequence: TGTGCCAGTGCGGAGAGCCCCAATCAGCCCCAGCATTTT.

This rearrangement joins TRBV4-2 to TRBJ2-5, with TRBD2 identical over 10 bases. Germline CDR1 reads LGHNA; CDR2 reads YNFKEQ. The CDR3 is made up of 18 amino acids. J gave up 5 bases and V 0 bases, and 12 bases lay outside the gene matches. The CDR3 loop is CASSQDPSGRAKGETQYF. CDR3 nucleotides: TGTGCCAGCAGCCAAGATCCGAGCGGGAGGGCTAAAGGGGAGACCCAGTACTTC.

CDR3 sequence reads: CASSYPVAGDGYNEQFF. CDR3 DNA sequence: TGTGCCAGCAGTTACCCTGTAGCGGGAGATGGGTACAATGAGCAGTTCTTC. The V call is TRBV6-2 or TRBV6-3, the J call TRBJ2-1; TRBD2 agrees at 9 bases. Germline V CDR1 and CDR2: MNHEY, SVGEGT. The CDR3 consists of 17 residues. J gave up 4 bases and V 2 bases, and 9 bases lay outside the gene matches.

The rearrangement joins TRBV6-5 to TRBJ1-4; 10 bases agree with TRBD1. This CDR3 comprises 14 residues. V shed 9 bases and J 6 bases; nucleotides not matched to a gene: 7. In germline, CDR1 is MNHEY, CDR2 SVGAGI. The chain's CDR3 is CASWDRGLDEKLFF. The CDR3 region has the DNA TGTGCCAGTTGGGACAGGGGTTTGGATGAAAAACTGTTTTTT.

V is TRBV5-6 and J is TRBJ1-5; D gene uncertain. The CDR3 totals 13 residues. V shed 2 bases and J shed 4 bases, with 7 bases lying between them. Looked up from germline, CDR1 is SGHDT and CDR2 is YYEEEE. In DNA form, the CDR3 reads TGTGCCAGCAGCTTTAGGAGGAATCAGCCCCAGCATTTT. Protein: CASSFRRNQPQHF.

The chain employs TRBV29-1 and TRBJ1-1; D unclear. This CDR3 comprises 16 residues. Per the germline V gene, CDR1 is SQVTM and CDR2 is ANQGSEA. The V gene lost 8 bases and the J gene lost 0 bases, with 22 bases spanning the gap. In DNA form, the CDR3 reads TGCAGCATACTCCGGACGGAGGTATTAATGAACACTGAAGCTTTCTTT. Encoded protein: CSILRTEVLMNTEAFF.

The chain uses TRBV28 and TRBJ1-1, with no clear D. Trimming removed 2 bases at V and 6 bases at J, with 4 bases between. This CDR3 region has 11 residues. Germline values: CDR1 MDHEN, CDR2 SYDVKM. The CDR3 DNA is TGTGCCAGCAGTTTAATCTCTGAAGCTTTCTTT. Its translation: CASSLISEAFF.

The rearrangement uses TRBV7-9 and TRBJ2-1, with 10 bases identical to TRBD2. The CDR3 covers 16 residues. The J segment lost 4 bases and the V segment lost 3 bases, leaving 6 bases of the junction unmatched. Germline CDR1 reads SEHNR; CDR2 reads FQNEAQ (reference sequence). The CDR3 protein is CASSLRLAGWYNEQFF. The CDR3, as DNA: TGTGCCAGCAGCTTGAGACTAGCGGGTTGGTACAATGAGCAGTTCTTC.

DNA of the CDR3: TGCGCCAGCAGCCCCAGGTCTAGCGGGTACACAGATACGCAGTATTTT. It translates to CASSPRSSGYTDTQYF. The chain uses TRBV5-1 and TRBJ2-3, with TRBD2 identical over 8 bases. The CDR3 totals 16 residues. V gave up 4 bases and J gave up 2 bases; unmatched junction bases: 9. Germline V gene sequence: CDR1 SGHRS, CDR2 YFSETQ.

The chain joins TRBV29-1 to TRBJ1-2; 10 bases agree with TRBD1. Germline assignment: CDR1 SQVTM and CDR2 ANQGSEA. V shed 4 bases, J shed 5 bases, and the junction held 13 bases outside the gene matches. CDR3 length: 16 residues. The CDR3 reads CSVGPMTGGAGYGYTF. The DNA of the CDR3 is TGCAGCGTTGGGCCTATGACAGGGGGCGCCGGATATGGCTACACCTTC.

The chain links TRBV28 to TRBJ2-7, with TRBD2 matching over 7 bases. The CDR3 is made up of 14 amino acids. Germline lookup yields CDR1 MDHEN and CDR2 SYDVKM. Trimming at V came to 3 bases and at J to 3 bases, leaving 5 bases not matched to a gene. CDR3 sequence reads: CASSLASGVYEQYF. The CDR3 DNA follows: TGTGCCAGCAGTTTGGCCAGCGGGGTCTACGAGCAGTACTTC. The full variable domain, rest sourced from reference TRBV28 and TRBJ2-7, is DVKVTQSSRYLVKRTGEKVFLECVQDMDHENMFWYRQDPGLGLRLIYFSYDVKMKEKGDIPEGYSVSREKKERFSLILESASTNQTSMYLCASSLASGVYEQYFGPGTRLTVT.

This clone appeared once. In DNA, the CDR3 is TGTGCCACCAGTTCTACCTTGACTAGCGGGTATTACAATGAGCAGTTCTTC. The encoded protein is CATSSTLTSGYYNEQFF. This chain links TRBV24-1 with TRBJ2-1; 10 nucleotides line up with TRBD2. V dropped 6 bases and J dropped 4; count of bases not matched to a gene: 11. The length of the CDR3 is 17 residues. Germline V gene lookup returns CDR1 KGHDR and CDR2 SFDVKD.

The rearrangement joins TRBV2 to TRBJ1-1, with D perhaps TRBD1 (5 bases). Germline loops: CDR1 SNHLY, CDR2 FYNNEI. Trimming left V 9 bases short and J 0 bases short, with 11 bases between. This CDR3 spans 13 amino acids. The CDR3 reads CASGTEMNTEAFF. The CDR3 region has the DNA TGTGCCAGTGGGACTGAAATGAACACTGAAGCTTTCTTT.

The chain couples TRBV6-5 to TRBJ2-7; no definite D call. From germline, CDR1 is MNHEY and CDR2 SVGAGI. With 3 bases removed from V and 2 bases from J, the gap between germline ends came to 17 bases. This CDR3 has 16 amino acids. The CDR3 DNA reads as TGTGCCAGCAGTTATTCGCTCGCAGTCCCGACCTACGAGCAGTACTTC. As protein: CASSYSLAVPTYEQYF.

The chain carries TRBV11-2 and TRBJ2-1, with D possibly TRBD1 on 6 matching bases. Trimming shortened V by 7 bases and J by 3 bases, and 10 bases separated the two germline ends. The CDR3 is made up of 13 amino acids. CDR1 SGHAT and CDR2 FQNNGV come from the germline V gene. In nucleotides, the CDR3 is TGTGCCAGCACCCAACAGGGCTACAATGAGCAGTTCTTC. Amino acids: CASTQQGYNEQFF.

The V gene is TRBV18, the J gene TRBJ1-1; D is uncertain. The CDR3 covers 11 residues. Per germline, CDR1 KGHSH and CDR2 LQKENI. V shed 8 bases and J shed 2 bases, with 6 bases lying between them. For the CDR3, the DNA is TGTGCCAGCCAACTCAACACTGAAGCTTTCTTT. It codes for CASQLNTEAFF.

V is TRBV28 and J is TRBJ2-5; 7 bases match TRBD1. The V gene end was trimmed by 5 bases and the J gene end by 2 bases; junction bases not matched to a gene: 11. Per the germline V gene, CDR1 is MDHEN and CDR2 is SYDVKM. The CDR3 spans 16 residues. The CDR3: CASSPLQTGLQETQYF. In DNA form, the CDR3 reads TGTGCCAGCAGTCCCCTACAGACAGGGCTTCAAGAGACCCAGTACTTC.

In its sample, this clone was seen a few times. The chain recombines TRBV19 with TRBJ2-2; 11 nucleotides match TRBD1. The CDR3 sequence is 16 residues long. The V gene's germline CDR1 is LNHDA and CDR2 SQIVND (reference sequence). The trim removed 5 bases at V and 5 bases at J, leaving 7 bases unmatched. The CDR3 DNA is TGTGCCAGTAGTGCTAGAGGGACAGGGGGGACCGGGGAGCTGTTTTTT. Translation: CASSARGTGGTGELFF.

In this sample, this clone turned up once. The V gene is TRBV18, the J gene TRBJ2-2; 7 bases align to TRBD1. The germline V gene encodes CDR1 KGHSH and CDR2 LQKENI. V dropped 1 base and J dropped 1; count of bases not matched to a gene: 3. The CDR3 runs to 16 residues. The DNA for the CDR3 is TGTGCCAGCTCACCACAGGGGGCGTGGAACACCGGGGAGCTGTTTTTT. Protein product: CASSPQGAWNTGELFF.

The chain has TRBV19 and TRBJ2-7; TRBD2 matches 8 bases. Germline-derived CDR1 and CDR2 are LNHDA and SQIVND (reference sequence). The CDR3 loop spans 14 amino acids. Trimming at V came to 4 bases and at J to 3 bases, leaving 5 bases not matched to a gene. This CDR3 reads CASSKGLVLYEQYF. The CDR3, as DNA: TGTGCCAGTAGTAAGGGACTAGTCCTCTACGAGCAGTACTTC.

The rearrangement links TRBV28 to TRBJ1-1, with 10 bases aligning to TRBD1. V gave up 6 bases and J gave up 8 bases; unmatched junction bases: 12. Germline values: CDR1 MDHEN, CDR2 SYDVKM. The CDR3 contains 15 residues. The CDR3 sequence: CASSSPALDRGEAFF. CDR3 coding DNA: TGTGCCAGCAGCTCGCCAGCCTTGGACAGGGGGGAAGCTTTCTTT.

The chain employs TRBV25-1 and TRBJ2-7; 9 bases match TRBD1. With 6 bases clipped from V and 2 bases from J, the junction kept 14 bases outside the gene matches. Germline loops: CDR1 MGHDK, CDR2 SYGVNS. CDR3 size: 17 residues. The chain's CDR3 is CASRQGAPPEQAYEQYF. The DNA for the CDR3 is TGTGCCAGCAGACAGGGGGCCCCTCCTGAGCAAGCCTACGAGCAGTACTTC.

The chain uses TRBV19 and TRBJ1-1; 7 bases agree with TRBD1. The trim removed 5 bases at V and 3 bases at J, leaving 9 bases unmatched. The length of the CDR3 is 15 residues. Germline CDR1 reads LNHDA; CDR2 reads SQIVND (reference sequence). This chain's CDR3 is CASSPLDRVHTEAFF. CDR3 DNA sequence: TGTGCCAGTAGTCCCCTTGACAGGGTGCACACTGAAGCTTTCTTT.

This chain links TRBV28 with TRBJ2-3, with D uncertain. The CDR3 has 13 amino acids. Germline lookup yields CDR1 MDHEN and CDR2 SYDVKM. The V end was cut by 5 bases, the J end by 3 bases, with 9 bases between. CDR3 sequence: CASSPDPTDTQYF. CDR3 DNA sequence: TGTGCCAGCAGTCCAGATCCTACAGATACGCAGTATTTT.

The V call is TRBV19, the J call TRBJ2-6; D is perhaps TRBD2 (7 bases). The germline V gene has CDR1 LNHDA and CDR2 SQIVND (reference sequence). The V and J ends lost 5 bases and 4 bases respectively, with 24 bases between them. The CDR3 covers 19 residues. CDR3 coding DNA: TGTGCCAGTAGTCCCCAATCGGGGGGCCGAGGCTCCGGGGCCAACGTCCTGACTTTC. Protein: CASSPQSGGRGSGANVLTF.

The rearrangement uses TRBV29-1 and TRBJ2-5; 11 nucleotides align to TRBD2. Germline CDR1 is SQVTM and CDR2 is ANQGSEA. The CDR3 contains 18 residues. Germline trimming cut 6 bases from V and 0 bases from J; bases unmatched to any gene: 15. The CDR3 bases are TGCAGCGTACCACCGGGACTAGCGGAGATTAGGTACCAAGAGACCCAGTACTTC. Protein: CSVPPGLAEIRYQETQYF.